This T cell receptor beta chain was captured by sequencing in a study of patients and donors after allogeneic stem cell transplantation. The table lists this clonotype with a few counts. The germline CDR1 and CDR2 sequences are MNHEY and SVGEGT. The CDR3 runs to 11 residues. The V and J ends lost 6 bases and 10 bases respectively, with 7 bases between them. TCRdb processed the RT-PCR reads anew with MiXCR; each CDR3 protein has one entry. Of about 410,000 distinct CDR3 sequences in the sample, approximately 16% were seen once. The clonotype comes from a human donor who was either an allogeneic HSCT recipient or a stem cell or donor lymphocyte infusion donor (not recorded which). It is not recorded whose cells these are; they may come from a transplant donor. Material for sequencing was blood, either unsorted or a sorted T cell fraction (not recorded which). The chain uses TRBV6-2 or TRBV6-3 and TRBJ1-6; D unresolved. CDR3 loop: CASSRGSPLHF. CDR3 bases: TGTGCCAGCAGCAGAGGATCACCCCTCCACTTT.